The rows below give T cell receptor beta chains drawn from one sample of a study of metastatic and nonmetastatic thyroid tumors. From the PCR reads, TCRdb re-called clones with MiXCR. Of about 21,000 clones in the sample, about a quarter were seen once. Sample: tumor tissue. The receptors were gathered from a female donor with papillary thyroid cancer or a benign thyroid nodule (not recorded which). Some clones in this sample may be carry-over from other donors' samples. The CDR3 runs from the conserved cysteine through the conserved F or W. A D gene is named only where the DNA matches it firmly. Size tells how often a clone was seen (once, few, many) or the class of an expanded clone, and some rows leave it out.

D: -
J: TRBJ2-1
size: few
V: TRBV10-1
CDR3: CASSDGSNEQFF
DNA: TGCGCCAGCAGTGACGGTAGCAATGAGCAGTTCTTC

D: TRBD1
J: TRBJ1-3
size: few
V: TRBV28
CDR3: CASSSPGGRAGNTIYF
DNA: TGTGCCAGCAGTTCACCAGGGGGTAGAGCTGGAAACACCATATATTTT

D: TRBD1
J: TRBJ1-2
size: -
V: TRBV5-4
CDR3: CASSLLRDRGLSAVGYGYTF
DNA: TGTGCCAGCAGCTTGCTTCGCGACAGGGGGCTCTCGGCTGTTGGCTATGGCTACACCTTC

D: -
J: TRBJ2-6
size: -
V: TRBV29-1
CDR3: CSPTPDPYSVANLLTF
DNA: TGCAGCCCCACCCCGGACCCTTACTCTGTGGCCAACCTCCTGACTTTC

D: -
J: TRBJ2-2
size: -
V: TRBV9
CDR3: CASRKDSTTGELFF
DNA: TGTGCCAGCAGGAAGGACAGTACCACCGGGGAGCTGTTTTTT

D: -
J: TRBJ2-1
size: many
V: TRBV9
CDR3: CASSVSGISYNEQFF
DNA: TGTGCCAGCAGCGTATCGGGGATCTCCTACAATGAGCAGTTCTTC

D: -
J: TRBJ2-2
size: few
V: TRBV6-1
CDR3: CASRRGTGELFF
DNA: TGTGCCAGCAGACGCGGGACCGGGGAGCTGTTTTTT

D: TRBD1
J: TRBJ1-6
size: few
V: TRBV20-1
CDR3: CSSREHGLTGDNSPLHF
DNA: TGCAGTTCTAGAGAACATGGGCTGACAGGGGATAATTCACCACTCCACTTT

D: TRBD1
J: TRBJ1-2
size: -
V: TRBV2
CDR3: CASTPTGTGGPGGYTF
DNA: TGTGCCAGCACCCCAACCGGCACAGGGGGGCCCGGCGGCTACACCTTC

D: TRBD1
J: TRBJ2-5
size: -
V: TRBV28
CDR3: CASSLVGQGETQYF
DNA: TGTGCCAGCAGTTTGGTTGGACAGGGGGAGACCCAGTACTTC

D: TRBD1
J: TRBJ1-2
size: medium-sized
V: TRBV6-1
CDR3: CASMTGESGGYTF
DNA: TGTGCCTCGATGACAGGGGAATCGGGGGGCTACACCTTC

D: -
J: TRBJ1-2
size: medium-sized
V: TRBV6-1
CDR3: CASSPSGGLYGYTF
DNA: TGTGCCAGCAGCCCCTCGGGGGGGCTCTATGGCTACACCTTC

D: -
J: TRBJ1-2
size: many
V: TRBV28
CDR3: CASRRGLYGYTF
DNA: TGTGCCAGCCGGAGGGGCCTCTATGGCTACACCTTC

D: TRBD2
J: TRBJ2-1
size: many
V: TRBV7-3
CDR3: CASSLRSGRLNEQFF
DNA: TGTGCCAGCAGCTTAAGGAGCGGGAGGCTAAATGAGCAGTTCTTC

D: -
J: TRBJ1-1
size: many
V: TRBV10-1
CDR3: CASSGGLNTEAFF
DNA: TGCGCCAGCAGTGGAGGTTTGAACACTGAAGCTTTCTTT

D: -
J: TRBJ2-7
size: many
V: TRBV27
CDR3: CASSRRENPYEQYF
DNA: TGTGCCAGCAGTAGGCGGGAAAATCCCTACGAGCAGTACTTC

D: -
J: TRBJ2-3
size: few
V: TRBV6-1
CDR3: CASSGHLESDTQYF
DNA: TGTGCCAGCAGTGGACACCTAGAAAGCGATACGCAGTATTTT

D: TRBD1
J: TRBJ1-2
size: -
V: TRBV28
CDR3: CASSLNRGYYEYTF
DNA: TGTGCCAGCAGCCTCAACAGGGGTTACTATGAATACACCTTC

D: -
J: TRBJ1-2
size: few
V: TRBV25-1
CDR3: CASSEGEAHYGYTF
DNA: TGTGCCAGCAGTGAGGGGGAGGCGCACTATGGCTACACCTTC

D: -
J: TRBJ1-1
size: few
V: TRBV11-3
CDR3: CASSLAGGAAEAFF
DNA: TGTGCCAGCAGCTTAGCGGGGGGCGCTGCTGAAGCTTTCTTT

D: -
J: TRBJ1-1
size: -
V: TRBV27
CDR3: CASSLAPQVTEAFF
DNA: TGTGCCAGCAGTTTAGCCCCCCAGGTCACTGAAGCTTTCTTT

D: -
J: TRBJ2-7
size: -
V: TRBV5-1
CDR3: CASSLAGNSYEQYF
DNA: TGCGCCAGCAGCTTGGCCGGGAACTCCTACGAGCAGTACTTC

D: -
J: TRBJ1-3
size: -
V: TRBV7-3
CDR3: CASSLSPGFLNTIYF
DNA: TGTGCCAGCAGCTTAAGTCCTGGGTTCCTAAACACCATATATTTT

D: -
J: TRBJ1-1
size: -
V: TRBV11-1
CDR3: CASSLTGGQNTEAFF
DNA: TGTGCCAGCAGCTTAACCGGGGGACAGAACACTGAAGCTTTCTTT

D: -
J: TRBJ1-6
size: many
V: TRBV7-3
CDR3: CASSLMGGENSPLHF
DNA: TGTGCCAGCAGCTTAATGGGGGGAGAGAATTCACCCCTCCACTTT

D: -
J: TRBJ2-7
size: medium-sized
V: TRBV28
CDR3: CASSGDAYEQYF
DNA: TGTGCCAGCAGTGGGGACGCCTACGAGCAGTACTTC

D: TRBD2
J: TRBJ2-2
size: -
V: TRBV7-3
CDR3: CASSSSGILGGGELFF
DNA: TGTGCCAGCAGCAGTAGCGGGATCTTGGGAGGCGGGGAGCTGTTTTTT

D: -
J: TRBJ1-2
size: many
V: TRBV29-1
CDR3: CSVGVGARNYGYTF
DNA: TGCAGCGTTGGTGTGGGGGCGCGTAACTATGGCTACACCTTC

D: TRBD1
J: TRBJ1-2
size: -
V: TRBV27
CDR3: CASSPAGTANYGYTF
DNA: TGTGCCAGCAGTCCTGCCGGGACAGCTAACTATGGCTACACCTTC

D: -
J: TRBJ1-4
size: few
V: TRBV25-1
CDR3: CASSDRGLTDEKLFF
DNA: TGTGCCAGCAGTGACAGGGGACTAACAGACGAAAAACTGTTTTTT

D: TRBD2
J: TRBJ2-7
size: -
V: TRBV5-1
CDR3: CASSSPGLGTYEQYF
DNA: TGCGCCAGCAGCTCACCGGGACTAGGCACCTACGAGCAGTACTTC

D: TRBD2
J: TRBJ2-7
size: medium-sized
V: TRBV20-1
CDR3: CSARQASGREEQYF
DNA: TGCAGTGCTAGACAGGCTAGCGGGAGGGAGGAGCAGTACTTC

D: TRBD1
J: TRBJ1-1
size: many
V: TRBV5-1
CDR3: CASSLDRGGVNTEAFF
DNA: TGCGCCAGCAGCTTGGACAGGGGAGGGGTGAACACTGAAGCTTTCTTT

D: -
J: TRBJ2-7
size: medium-sized
V: TRBV14
CDR3: CASSQDPGEQYF
DNA: TGTGCCAGCAGCCAAGATCCAGGCGAGCAGTACTTC

D: -
J: TRBJ1-2
size: -
V: TRBV30
CDR3: CAWVSGFGYTF
DNA: TGTGCCTGGGTGTCAGGGTTTGGCTACACCTTC

D: TRBD2
J: TRBJ2-3
size: few
V: TRBV19
CDR3: CANKGGPYDTQYF
DNA: TGTGCCAATAAGGGAGGGCCATATGATACGCAGTATTTT

D: -
J: TRBJ1-2
size: -
V: TRBV28
CDR3: CASSPPGQDGYTF
DNA: TGTGCCAGCAGCCCGCCGGGCCAAGACGGCTACACCTTC

D: -
J: TRBJ1-1
size: few
V: TRBV19
CDR3: CASMEGVGTEAFF
DNA: TGTGCCAGTATGGAGGGAGTTGGCACTGAAGCTTTCTTT

D: -
J: TRBJ2-2
size: many
V: TRBV13
CDR3: CASSPRFTGELFF
DNA: TGTGCCAGCAGCCCCCGTTTTACCGGGGAGCTGTTTTTT

D: -
J: TRBJ1-1
size: many
V: TRBV6-5
CDR3: CASSYSYEAEAFF
DNA: TGTGCCAGCAGTTACTCGTACGAGGCTGAAGCTTTCTTT

D: TRBD1
J: TRBJ1-2
size: -
V: TRBV20-1
CDR3: CSAKDRVMELCGYTF
DNA: TGCAGTGCTAAGGACAGGGTAATGGAATTGTGTGGCTACACCTTC

D: -
J: TRBJ2-7
size: -
V: TRBV15
CDR3: CATSRGLTVVRYEQYF
DNA: TGTGCCACCAGCAGAGGCCTTACAGTGGTCAGGTACGAGCAGTACTTC

D: -
J: TRBJ1-2
size: -
V: TRBV3-1
CDR3: CASSLIAGDNYGYTF
DNA: TGTGCCAGCAGCTTAATTGCAGGTGATAACTATGGCTACACCTTC

D: -
J: TRBJ2-6
size: many
V: TRBV15
CDR3: CATSREDPGTGANVLTF
DNA: TGTGCCACCAGCAGAGAGGACCCGGGAACTGGGGCCAACGTCCTGACTTTC